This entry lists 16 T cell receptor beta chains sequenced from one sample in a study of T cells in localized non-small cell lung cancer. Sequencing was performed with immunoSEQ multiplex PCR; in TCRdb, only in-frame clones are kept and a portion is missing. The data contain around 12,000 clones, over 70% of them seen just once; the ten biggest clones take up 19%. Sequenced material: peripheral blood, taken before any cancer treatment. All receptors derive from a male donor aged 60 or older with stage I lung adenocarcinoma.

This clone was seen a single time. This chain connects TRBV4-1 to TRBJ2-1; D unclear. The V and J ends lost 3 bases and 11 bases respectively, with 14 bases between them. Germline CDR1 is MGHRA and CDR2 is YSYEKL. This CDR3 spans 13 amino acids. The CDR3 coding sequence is TGCGCCAGCAGCCAGGGCCGGTCCCCCCAGCAGTTCTTC. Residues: CASSQGRSPQQFF.

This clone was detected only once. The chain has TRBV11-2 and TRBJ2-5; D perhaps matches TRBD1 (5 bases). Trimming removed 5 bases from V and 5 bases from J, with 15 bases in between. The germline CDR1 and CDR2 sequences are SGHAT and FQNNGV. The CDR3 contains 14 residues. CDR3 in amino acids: CASSPPGLGETQYF. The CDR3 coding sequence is TGTGCCAGCAGCCCCCCAGGGTTGGGGGAGACCCAGTACTTC.

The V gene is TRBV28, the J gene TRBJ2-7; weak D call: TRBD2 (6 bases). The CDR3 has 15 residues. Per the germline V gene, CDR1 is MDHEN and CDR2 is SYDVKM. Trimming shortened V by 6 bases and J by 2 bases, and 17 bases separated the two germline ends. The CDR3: CASRLDRASAYEQYF. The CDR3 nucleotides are TGTGCCAGCAGGTTGGACCGGGCTAGCGCCTACGAGCAGTACTTC.

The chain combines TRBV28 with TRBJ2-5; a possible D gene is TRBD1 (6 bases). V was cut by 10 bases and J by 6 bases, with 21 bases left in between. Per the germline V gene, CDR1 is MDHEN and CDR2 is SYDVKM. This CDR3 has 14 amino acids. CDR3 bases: TGTGCCAACCACAATGAGGGGGAGTTGAAGACCCAGTACTTC. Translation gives CANHNEGELKTQYF.

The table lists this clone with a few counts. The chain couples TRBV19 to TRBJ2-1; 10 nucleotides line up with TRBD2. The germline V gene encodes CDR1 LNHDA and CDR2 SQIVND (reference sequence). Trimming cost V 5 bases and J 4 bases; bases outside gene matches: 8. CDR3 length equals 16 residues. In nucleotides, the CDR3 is TGTGCCAGTAGTGGGAGCGGGAGGGCACAGTACAATGAGCAGTTCTTC. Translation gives CASSGSGRAQYNEQFF.

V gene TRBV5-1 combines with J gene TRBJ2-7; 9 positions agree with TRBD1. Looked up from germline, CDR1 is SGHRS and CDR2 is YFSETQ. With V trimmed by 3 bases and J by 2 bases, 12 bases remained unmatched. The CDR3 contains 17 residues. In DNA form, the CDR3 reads TGCGCCAGCAGCTCCAACTTGGGACAGGGAGGTGCCTACGAGCAGTACTTC. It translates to CASSSNLGQGGAYEQYF.

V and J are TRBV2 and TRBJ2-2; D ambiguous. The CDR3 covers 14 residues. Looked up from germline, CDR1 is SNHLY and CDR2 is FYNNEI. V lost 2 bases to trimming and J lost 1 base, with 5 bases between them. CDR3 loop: CASSEQRNTGELFF. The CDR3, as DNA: TGTGCCAGCAGTGAACAGAGGAACACCGGGGAGCTGTTTTTT.

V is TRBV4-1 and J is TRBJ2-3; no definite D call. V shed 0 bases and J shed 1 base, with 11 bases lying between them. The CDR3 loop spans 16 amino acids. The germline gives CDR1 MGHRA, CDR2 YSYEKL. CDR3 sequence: CASSQEGLVGTDTQYF. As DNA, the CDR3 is TGCGCCAGCAGCCAAGAAGGGTTAGTCGGCACAGATACGCAGTATTTT.

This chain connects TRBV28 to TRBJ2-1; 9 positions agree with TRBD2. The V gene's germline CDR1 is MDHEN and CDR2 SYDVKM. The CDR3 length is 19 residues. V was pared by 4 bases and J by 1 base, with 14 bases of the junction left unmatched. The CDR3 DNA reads TGTGCCAGCAGTTACTGGAGGGGACTAGCAAGGAAGTCCTACAATGAGCAGTTCTTC. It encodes CASSYWRGLARKSYNEQFF.

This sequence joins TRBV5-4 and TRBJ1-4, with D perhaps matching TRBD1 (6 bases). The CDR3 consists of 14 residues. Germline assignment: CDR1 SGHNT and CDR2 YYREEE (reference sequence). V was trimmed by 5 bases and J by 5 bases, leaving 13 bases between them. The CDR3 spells CASSNDRLNEKLFF. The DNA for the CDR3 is TGTGCCAGCAGTAACGACAGGCTGAATGAAAAACTGTTTTTT. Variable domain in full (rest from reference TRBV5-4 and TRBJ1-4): ETGVTQSPTHLIKTRGQQVTLRCSSQSGHNTVSWYQQALGQGPQFIFQYYREEENGRGNFPPRFSGLQFPNYSSELNVNALELDDSALYLCASSNDRLNEKLFFGSGTQLSVL.

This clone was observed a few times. The CDR3 DNA sequence: TGTGCCAGCAGGGGAGATACGCAGTATTTT. Its protein product is CASRGDTQYF. V usage is TRBV6-6 and J usage is TRBJ2-3; D remains unclear. From germline, CDR1 is MNHNY and CDR2 SVGAGI (reference sequence). This CDR3 has 10 amino acids. Trimming took 6 bases from V and 5 from J, leaving 3 bases between them.

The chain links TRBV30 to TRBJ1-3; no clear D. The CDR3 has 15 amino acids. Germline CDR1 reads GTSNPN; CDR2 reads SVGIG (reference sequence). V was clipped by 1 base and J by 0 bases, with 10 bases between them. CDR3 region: CAWSAQRTSGNTIYF. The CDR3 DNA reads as TGTGCCTGGAGTGCCCAAAGGACCTCTGGAAACACCATATATTTT. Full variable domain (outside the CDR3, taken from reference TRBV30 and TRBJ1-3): SQTIHQWPATLVQPVGSPLSLECTVEGTSNPNLYWYRQAAGRGLQLLFYSVGIGQISSEVPQNLSASRPQDRQFILSSKKLLLSDSGFYLCAWSAQRTSGNTIYFGEGSWLTVV.

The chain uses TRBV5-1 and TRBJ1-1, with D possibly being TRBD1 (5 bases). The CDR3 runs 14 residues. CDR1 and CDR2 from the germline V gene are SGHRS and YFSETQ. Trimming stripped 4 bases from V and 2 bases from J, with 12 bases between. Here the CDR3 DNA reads TGCGCCAGCAGCATTGGGGGTTTTAACACTGAAGCTTTCTTT. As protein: CASSIGGFNTEAFF.

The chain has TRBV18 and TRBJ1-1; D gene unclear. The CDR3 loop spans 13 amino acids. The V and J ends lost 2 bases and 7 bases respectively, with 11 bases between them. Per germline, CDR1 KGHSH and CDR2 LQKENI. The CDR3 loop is CASSPERTVEAFF. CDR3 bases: TGTGCCAGCTCACCAGAGAGGACGGTTGAAGCTTTCTTT.

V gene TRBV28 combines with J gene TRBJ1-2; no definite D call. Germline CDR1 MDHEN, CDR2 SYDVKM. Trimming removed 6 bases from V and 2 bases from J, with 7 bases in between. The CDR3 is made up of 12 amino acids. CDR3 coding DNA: TGTGCCAGCAGGCAGCTGAACTATGGCTACACCTTC. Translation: CASRQLNYGYTF.

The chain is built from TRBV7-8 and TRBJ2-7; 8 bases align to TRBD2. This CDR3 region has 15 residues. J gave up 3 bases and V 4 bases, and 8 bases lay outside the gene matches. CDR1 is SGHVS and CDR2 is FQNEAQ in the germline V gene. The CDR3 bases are TGTGCCAGCAGCTCCGCGGGGGGCGGATTCTACGAGCAGTACTTC. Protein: CASSSAGGGFYEQYF.